This T cell receptor beta chain is drawn from a study of T-cell reconstitution after alpha-beta-depleted transplantation in children. Using unique molecular identifiers, the investigators prepared the TCRbeta library. Via MiXCR, TCRdb re-called the PCR reads, giving one row per CDR3 protein. The sample includes roughly 500,000 distinct CDR3 sequences, roughly an eighth of them seen just once. The germline V gene has CDR1 DFQATT and CDR2 SNEGSKA (reference sequence). The CDR3 runs to 21 residues. J was trimmed by 9 bases and V by 3 bases; bases with no gene match: 23. The chain uses TRBV20-1 and TRBJ2-1; 16 bases are shared with TRBD2. Specimen: PBMCs from the stem cell graft donor, collected from the stem cell graft. The sequence was obtained from a human donor who donated a stem cell graft to a child with combined immunodeficiency. The CDR3 protein is CSASPHLDLGLAGGPETEQFF. In DNA form, the CDR3 reads TGCAGTGCTAGTCCCCACCTCGATTTGGGACTAGCGGGAGGGCCCGAAACTGAGCAGTTCTTC.